Ten or more counts support the clone carrying this T cell receptor beta chain. This entry comes from a study of early T cells in non-severe SARS-CoV-2 infection. Study overall: Bulk RNA isolated from unsorted whole blood underwent sequencing; chains were not paired.

The V end was cut by 6 bases, the J end by 0 bases, with 3 bases between. The CDR3 length is 13 residues. Germline CDR1 reads SNHLY; CDR2 reads FYNNEI. TCRdb passed the 5' RACE reads through MiXCR, listing each CDR3 protein once. The data show 53,000 or so distinct CDR3 sequences, with 10% to 15% seen just once and just over 2.5% held by the top ten. The TCR was taken from an adult who was a healthcare worker with PCR-confirmed SARS-CoV-2 infection or an uninfected control (not recorded which). This specimen was whole blood, taken at baseline. The chain links TRBV2 to TRBJ2-6; D not certain. The DNA for the CDR3 is TGTGCCAGCAGCAGCTCTGGGGCCAACGTCCTGACTTTC. Its translation: CASSSSGANVLTF.